These T cell receptor beta chains were read from a single sample in a study of shared clonotypes between healthy human individuals. Assay used: immunoSEQ multiplex PCR; TCRdb lists only in-frame clones, some missing. The data hold about 550,000 clones, with 95% to 96% observed a single time. Sequenced: naive CD8+ T cells sorted from blood. The receptors originated from a woman under 40 in good health. CDR3s include the opening cysteine and the closing phenylalanine or tryptophan. The D gene is left open where the match is weak. A clone size is listed for some rows: how often the clone was seen (once, few, many), or a class if it is expanded.

d_call: NA
clone_size: NA
v_call: TRBV15
j_call: TRBJ2-3
cdr3_aa: CATSRGGTTRGSTDTQYF
cdr3_nt: TGTGCCACCAGCAGAGGGGGCACTACGAGGGGAAGCACAGATACGCAGTATTTT

d_call: TRBD1
clone_size: NA
v_call: TRBV6-9
j_call: TRBJ2-7
cdr3_aa: CASSSSGTGIYEQYF
cdr3_nt: TGTGCCAGCAGTTCCTCCGGGACAGGGATTTACGAGCAGTACTTC

d_call: TRBD2
clone_size: NA
v_call: TRBV13
j_call: TRBJ2-7
cdr3_aa: CASRQGLAGGPSYEQYF
cdr3_nt: TGTGCCAGCAGACAGGGACTAGCGGGAGGGCCCTCGTACGAGCAGTACTTC

d_call: NA
clone_size: NA
v_call: TRBV7-3
j_call: TRBJ1-2
cdr3_aa: CASSTIDGYGYTF
cdr3_nt: TGTGCCAGCAGCACCATTGACGGGTATGGCTACACCTTC

d_call: NA
clone_size: NA
v_call: TRBV7-9
j_call: TRBJ2-1
cdr3_aa: CASSLAGVMSYNEQFF
cdr3_nt: TGTGCCAGCAGCTTAGCGGGAGTAATGTCCTACAATGAGCAGTTCTTC

d_call: NA
clone_size: NA
v_call: TRBV5-6
j_call: TRBJ2-7
cdr3_aa: CASSLESRGIFYEQYF
cdr3_nt: TGTGCCAGCAGCTTGGAGAGTAGAGGGATCTTCTACGAGCAGTACTTC

d_call: TRBD2
clone_size: NA
v_call: TRBV10-3
j_call: TRBJ2-2
cdr3_aa: CASSSGPNTGELFF
cdr3_nt: TGTGCCAGTTCTAGCGGTCCGAACACCGGGGAGCTGTTTTTT

d_call: NA
clone_size: NA
v_call: TRBV7-9
j_call: TRBJ2-7
cdr3_aa: CATLGGPDEQYF
cdr3_nt: TGTGCCACTTTGGGCGGCCCCGACGAGCAGTACTTC

d_call: NA
clone_size: NA
v_call: TRBV7-9
j_call: TRBJ1-2
cdr3_aa: CASSPGGLGYTF
cdr3_nt: TGTGCCAGCAGCCCTGGGGGGCTTGGCTACACCTTC

d_call: TRBD2
clone_size: NA
v_call: TRBV6-5
j_call: TRBJ2-1
cdr3_aa: CASSYVAGVTNEQFF
cdr3_nt: TGTGCCAGCAGTTACGTAGCGGGAGTCACTAATGAGCAGTTCTTC

d_call: NA
clone_size: NA
v_call: TRBV14
j_call: TRBJ2-1
cdr3_aa: CASSPVSRHEQFF
cdr3_nt: TGTGCCAGCAGCCCCGTTAGCCGCCATGAGCAGTTCTTC

d_call: NA
clone_size: NA
v_call: TRBV10-3
j_call: TRBJ1-4
cdr3_aa: CAISEWGNEKLFF
cdr3_nt: TGTGCCATCAGTGAGTGGGGTAATGAAAAACTGTTTTTT

d_call: NA
clone_size: NA
v_call: TRBV27
j_call: TRBJ1-4
cdr3_aa: CASSADRSKEKLFF
cdr3_nt: TGTGCCAGCAGCGCCGACCGCTCCAAGGAAAAACTGTTTTTT

d_call: NA
clone_size: NA
v_call: TRBV29-1
j_call: TRBJ1-3
cdr3_aa: CSVVAGPGNTIYF
cdr3_nt: TGCAGCGTTGTGGCCGGCCCGGGAAACACCATATATTTT

d_call: TRBD1
clone_size: once
v_call: TRBV7-9
j_call: TRBJ1-6
cdr3_aa: CASSLAPRDRGSGSPLHF
cdr3_nt: TGTGCCAGCAGCTTAGCTCCTCGGGACAGGGGTTCTGGTTCACCCCTCCACTTT

d_call: NA
clone_size: NA
v_call: TRBV28
j_call: TRBJ2-2
cdr3_aa: CASSFTRTGELFF
cdr3_nt: TGTGCCAGCTCGTTTACCCGGACCGGGGAGCTGTTTTTT

d_call: NA
clone_size: NA
v_call: TRBV5-6
j_call: TRBJ1-1
cdr3_aa: CASSVRQRSTEAFF
cdr3_nt: TGTGCCAGCAGCGTGCGACAGAGGTCCACTGAAGCTTTCTTT

d_call: TRBD1
clone_size: NA
v_call: TRBV9
j_call: TRBJ1-2
cdr3_aa: CASSVVTGDYGYTF
cdr3_nt: TGTGCCAGCAGCGTAGTGACAGGGGACTATGGCTACACCTTC

d_call: TRBD2
clone_size: NA
v_call: TRBV9
j_call: TRBJ2-5
cdr3_aa: CASSVESSGRETQYF
cdr3_nt: TGTGCCAGCAGCGTAGAATCCAGCGGGAGAGAGACCCAGTACTTC

d_call: NA
clone_size: few
v_call: TRBV28
j_call: TRBJ2-3
cdr3_aa: CASLSWEGGKDTQYF
cdr3_nt: TGTGCCAGCCTTTCCTGGGAAGGAGGCAAAGATACGCAGTATTTT

d_call: TRBD2
clone_size: once
v_call: TRBV4-1
j_call: TRBJ2-1
cdr3_aa: CASSQTLAGENNEQFF
cdr3_nt: TGCGCCAGCAGCCAAACCCTAGCGGGGGAGAACAATGAGCAGTTCTTC

d_call: NA
clone_size: NA
v_call: TRBV7-8
j_call: TRBJ2-2
cdr3_aa: CASSPAGELFF
cdr3_nt: TGTGCCAGCAGCCCCGCGGGGGAGCTGTTTTTT

d_call: NA
clone_size: NA
v_call: TRBV13
j_call: TRBJ1-2
cdr3_aa: CASSLGYSDYGYTF
cdr3_nt: TGTGCCAGCAGCTTAGGATATTCGGACTATGGCTACACCTTC

d_call: NA
clone_size: NA
v_call: TRBV5-4
j_call: TRBJ2-7
cdr3_aa: CASSIPDSSYEQYF
cdr3_nt: TGTGCCAGCAGCATACCGGACAGTAGCTACGAGCAGTACTTC

d_call: NA
clone_size: NA
v_call: TRBV7-9
j_call: TRBJ2-7
cdr3_aa: CASSRTGIEQYF
cdr3_nt: TGTGCCAGCAGCCGCACGGGGATAGAGCAGTACTTC

d_call: NA
clone_size: NA
v_call: TRBV7-7
j_call: TRBJ1-2
cdr3_aa: CASTLGGGGYTF
cdr3_nt: TGTGCCAGCACCTTGGGTGGAGGTGGCTACACCTTC

d_call: NA
clone_size: NA
v_call: TRBV11-2
j_call: TRBJ2-1
cdr3_aa: CASSQWLGNNEQFF
cdr3_nt: TGTGCCAGCAGCCAGTGGCTGGGGAACAATGAGCAGTTCTTC

d_call: TRBD2
clone_size: NA
v_call: TRBV4-1
j_call: TRBJ2-7
cdr3_aa: CASSQERAGAAYEQYF
cdr3_nt: TGCGCCAGCAGCCAAGAACGAGCGGGAGCCGCCTACGAGCAGTACTTC

d_call: NA
clone_size: NA
v_call: TRBV27
j_call: TRBJ1-2
cdr3_aa: CASSLNAGTYGYTF
cdr3_nt: TGTGCCAGCAGTCTAAACGCAGGGACCTATGGCTACACCTTC

d_call: NA
clone_size: once
v_call: TRBV30
j_call: TRBJ1-6
cdr3_aa: CAWSSGSLPLHF
cdr3_nt: TGTGCCTGGAGTTCGGGATCCTTACCCCTCCACTTT

d_call: NA
clone_size: NA
v_call: TRBV28
j_call: TRBJ2-7
cdr3_aa: CASEPGDVVNYEQYF
cdr3_nt: TGTGCCAGCGAGCCAGGGGACGTCGTAAACTACGAGCAGTACTTC

d_call: NA
clone_size: NA
v_call: TRBV19
j_call: TRBJ1-1
cdr3_aa: CASSIEEGQDTEAFF
cdr3_nt: TGTGCCAGTAGTATAGAGGAGGGGCAGGACACTGAAGCTTTCTTT

d_call: NA
clone_size: NA
v_call: TRBV7-9
j_call: TRBJ2-7
cdr3_aa: CASSLAVGDEQYF
cdr3_nt: TGTGCCAGCAGCTTAGCGGTAGGGGACGAGCAGTACTTC

d_call: NA
clone_size: NA
v_call: TRBV13
j_call: TRBJ2-7
cdr3_aa: CASSLKPREQYF
cdr3_nt: TGTGCCAGCAGCTTAAAACCCCGCGAGCAGTACTTC

d_call: NA
clone_size: once
v_call: TRBV20-1
j_call: TRBJ2-7
cdr3_aa: CSAAVGYEQYF
cdr3_nt: TGCAGTGCCGCGGTTGGCTACGAGCAGTACTTC

d_call: TRBD2
clone_size: once
v_call: TRBV10-2
j_call: TRBJ2-3
cdr3_aa: CASSDGLAGGSDTQYF
cdr3_nt: TGCGCCAGCAGTGACGGGCTAGCGGGAGGATCAGATACGCAGTATTTT

d_call: NA
clone_size: NA
v_call: TRBV13
j_call: TRBJ2-3
cdr3_aa: CASSSAGSTDTQYF
cdr3_nt: TGTGCCAGCAGCTCAGCGGGTAGCACAGATACGCAGTATTTT

d_call: NA
clone_size: NA
v_call: TRBV11-1
j_call: TRBJ1-4
cdr3_aa: CASSPRGAGEKLFF
cdr3_nt: TGTGCCAGCAGCCCACGGGGGGCAGGTGAAAAACTGTTTTTT

d_call: TRBD2
clone_size: NA
v_call: TRBV5-6
j_call: TRBJ2-1
cdr3_aa: CASSLNVGGRGDEQFF
cdr3_nt: TGTGCCAGCAGCTTAAACGTTGGCGGGAGAGGGGATGAGCAGTTCTTC

d_call: NA
clone_size: NA
v_call: TRBV27
j_call: TRBJ2-1
cdr3_aa: CASSDRDPNNEQFF
cdr3_nt: TGTGCCAGCAGTGATCGGGATCCCAACAATGAGCAGTTCTTC